This TCR beta chain was found in a study of shared clonotypes between healthy human individuals. Using immunoSEQ multiplex PCR, the repertoire was profiled, and TCRdb retains in-frame clones only, with some absent. The table shows roughly 1.5 million clones, with around 98% occurring only once. CDR1 SGHNT and CDR2 YENEEA come from the germline V gene. The CDR3 is 15 amino acids. V was shortened by 1 base and J by 2 bases, with 8 bases between the two germline ends. This TCR derives from a man aged 25-40 years in good health. The J gene is TRBJ2-2, the V gene TRBV11-3; a possible D gene is TRBD1 (5 bases). Sample: naive CD4+ T cells sorted from blood. The subset is: CD45RA+ positively selected. The DNA of the CDR3 is TGTGCCAGCAGCTTAGGGGGCAGAAACACCGGGGAGCTGTTTTTT. The encoded protein is CASSLGGRNTGELFF.